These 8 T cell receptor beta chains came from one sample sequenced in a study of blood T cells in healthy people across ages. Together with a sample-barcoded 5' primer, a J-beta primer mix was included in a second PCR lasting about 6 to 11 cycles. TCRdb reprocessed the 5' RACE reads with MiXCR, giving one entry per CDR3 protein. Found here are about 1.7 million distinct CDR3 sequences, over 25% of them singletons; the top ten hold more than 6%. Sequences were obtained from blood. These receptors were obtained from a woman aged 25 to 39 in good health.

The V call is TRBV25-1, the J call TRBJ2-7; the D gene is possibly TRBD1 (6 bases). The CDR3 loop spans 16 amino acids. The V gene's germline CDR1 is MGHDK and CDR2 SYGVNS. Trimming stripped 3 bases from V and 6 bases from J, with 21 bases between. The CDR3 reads CASSDPGAGADPEQYF. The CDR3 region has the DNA TGTGCCAGCAGTGATCCTGGGGCAGGGGCCGACCCCGAGCAGTACTTC.

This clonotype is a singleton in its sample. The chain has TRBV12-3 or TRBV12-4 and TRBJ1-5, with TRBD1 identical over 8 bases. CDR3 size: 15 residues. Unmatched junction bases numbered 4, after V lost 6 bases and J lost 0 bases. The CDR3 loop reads CASREQGVSNQPQHF. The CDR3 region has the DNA TGTGCCAGCAGAGAACAGGGGGTTAGCAATCAGCCCCAGCATTTT.

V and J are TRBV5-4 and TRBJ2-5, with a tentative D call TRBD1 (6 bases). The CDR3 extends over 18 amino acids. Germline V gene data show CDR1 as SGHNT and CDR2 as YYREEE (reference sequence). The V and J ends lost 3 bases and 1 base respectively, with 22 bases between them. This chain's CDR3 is CASSSRLMSGTSQETQYF. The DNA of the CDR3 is TGTGCCAGCAGCTCCCGGTTGATGTCCGGGACATCCCAAGAGACCCAGTACTTC.

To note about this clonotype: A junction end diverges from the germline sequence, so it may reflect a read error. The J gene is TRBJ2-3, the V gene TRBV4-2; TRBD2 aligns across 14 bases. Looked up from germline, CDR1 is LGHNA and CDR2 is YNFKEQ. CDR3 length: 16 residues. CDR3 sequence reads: CASSQDRGLAGDAQYF. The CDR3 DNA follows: TGTGCCAGCAGCCAAGATAGGGGACTAGCGGGAGATGCGCAGTATTTT.

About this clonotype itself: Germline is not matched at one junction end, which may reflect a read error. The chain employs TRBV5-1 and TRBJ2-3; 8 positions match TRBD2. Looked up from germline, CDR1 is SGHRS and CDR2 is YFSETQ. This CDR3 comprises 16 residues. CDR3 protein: CAGSLECGGRTDTQYF. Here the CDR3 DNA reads TGCGCCGGCAGCTTGGAGTGCGGGGGGCGCACAGATACGCAGTATTTT.

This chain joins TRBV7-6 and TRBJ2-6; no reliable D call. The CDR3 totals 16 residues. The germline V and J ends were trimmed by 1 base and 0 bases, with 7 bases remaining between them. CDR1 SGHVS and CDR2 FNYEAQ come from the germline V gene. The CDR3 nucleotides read TGTGCCAGCAGCTTAGATCGTTTCTCTGGGGCCAACGTCCTGACTTTC. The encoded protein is CASSLDRFSGANVLTF.

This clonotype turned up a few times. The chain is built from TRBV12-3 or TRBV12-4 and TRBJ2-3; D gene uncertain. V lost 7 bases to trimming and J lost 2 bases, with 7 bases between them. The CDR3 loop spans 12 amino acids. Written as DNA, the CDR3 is TGTGCCAGCACCAGAAACACAGATACGCAGTATTTT. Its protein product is CASTRNTDTQYF.

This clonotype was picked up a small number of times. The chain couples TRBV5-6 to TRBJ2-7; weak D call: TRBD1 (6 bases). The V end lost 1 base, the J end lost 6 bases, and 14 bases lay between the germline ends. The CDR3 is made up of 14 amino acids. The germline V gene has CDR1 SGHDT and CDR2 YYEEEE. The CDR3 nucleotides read TGTGCCAGCAGCTTGTCCCTACAGGGTTCCGAGCAGTACTTC. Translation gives CASSLSLQGSEQYF.